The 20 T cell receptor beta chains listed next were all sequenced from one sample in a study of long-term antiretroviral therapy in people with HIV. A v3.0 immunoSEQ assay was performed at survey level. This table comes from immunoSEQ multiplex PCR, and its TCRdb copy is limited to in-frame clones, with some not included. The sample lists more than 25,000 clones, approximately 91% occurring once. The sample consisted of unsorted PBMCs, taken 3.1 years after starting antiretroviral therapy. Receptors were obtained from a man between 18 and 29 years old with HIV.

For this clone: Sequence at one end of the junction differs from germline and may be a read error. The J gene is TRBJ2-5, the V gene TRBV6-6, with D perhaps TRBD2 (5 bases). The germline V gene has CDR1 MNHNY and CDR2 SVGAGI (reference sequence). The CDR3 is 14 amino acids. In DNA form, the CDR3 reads TGTGCCAGCAGTTACTCCCCGGGAAGGGAGAACCAGTACTTC. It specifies CASSYSPGRENQYF.

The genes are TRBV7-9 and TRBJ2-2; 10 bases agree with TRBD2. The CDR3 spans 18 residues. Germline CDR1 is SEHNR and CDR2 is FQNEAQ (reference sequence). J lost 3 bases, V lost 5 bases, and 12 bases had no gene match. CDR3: CASSRRSSGSVDTGELFF. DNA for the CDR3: TGTGCCAGCAGCCGAAGATCTAGCGGGAGCGTTGACACCGGGGAGCTGTTTTTT.

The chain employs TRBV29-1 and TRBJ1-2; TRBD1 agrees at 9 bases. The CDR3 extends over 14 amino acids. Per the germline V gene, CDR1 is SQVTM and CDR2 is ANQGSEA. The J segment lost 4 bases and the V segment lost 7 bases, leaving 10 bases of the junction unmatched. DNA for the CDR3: TGCAGCGCCGGGCATGAGACAGGGGGCTATGGCTACACCTTC. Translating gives CSAGHETGGYGYTF.

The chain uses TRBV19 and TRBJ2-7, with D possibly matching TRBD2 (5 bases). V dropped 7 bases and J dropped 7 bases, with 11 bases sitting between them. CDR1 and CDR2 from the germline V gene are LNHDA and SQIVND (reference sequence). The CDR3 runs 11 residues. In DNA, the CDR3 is TGTGCCAGTAAAGGAGGCCGAGAGCAGTACTTC. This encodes CASKGGREQYF.

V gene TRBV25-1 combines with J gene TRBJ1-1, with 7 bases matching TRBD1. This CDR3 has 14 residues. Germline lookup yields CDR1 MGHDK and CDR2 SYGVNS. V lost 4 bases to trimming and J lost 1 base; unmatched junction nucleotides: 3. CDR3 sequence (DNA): TGTGCCAGCAGTGGGACAGGAGAGAACACTGAAGCTTTCTTT. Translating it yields CASSGTGENTEAFF.

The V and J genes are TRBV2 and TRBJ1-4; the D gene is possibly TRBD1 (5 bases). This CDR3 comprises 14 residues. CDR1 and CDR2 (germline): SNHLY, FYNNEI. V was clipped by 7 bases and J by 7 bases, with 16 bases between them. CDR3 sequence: CASIQGSGGEKLFF. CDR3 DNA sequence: TGTGCCAGCATCCAGGGTTCGGGTGGTGAAAAACTGTTTTTT. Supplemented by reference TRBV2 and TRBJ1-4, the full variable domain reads EPEVTQTPSHQVTQMGQEVILRCVPISNHLYFYWYRQILGQKVEFLVSFYNNEISEKSEIFDDQFSVERPDGSNFTLKIRSTKLEDSAMYFCASIQGSGGEKLFFGSGTQLSVL.

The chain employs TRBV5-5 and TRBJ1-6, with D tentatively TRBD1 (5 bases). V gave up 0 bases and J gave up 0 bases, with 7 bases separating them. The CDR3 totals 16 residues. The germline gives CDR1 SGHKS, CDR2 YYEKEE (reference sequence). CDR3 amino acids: CASSLGGGSYNSPLHF. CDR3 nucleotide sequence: TGTGCCAGCAGCTTGGGTGGGGGCTCCTATAATTCACCCCTCCACTTT.

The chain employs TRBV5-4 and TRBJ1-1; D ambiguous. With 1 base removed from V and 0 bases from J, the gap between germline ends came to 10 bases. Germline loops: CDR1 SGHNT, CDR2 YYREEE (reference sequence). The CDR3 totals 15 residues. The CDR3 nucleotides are TGTGCCAGCAGCTTGATCTCGGGTTTGAACACTGAAGCTTTCTTT. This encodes CASSLISGLNTEAFF.

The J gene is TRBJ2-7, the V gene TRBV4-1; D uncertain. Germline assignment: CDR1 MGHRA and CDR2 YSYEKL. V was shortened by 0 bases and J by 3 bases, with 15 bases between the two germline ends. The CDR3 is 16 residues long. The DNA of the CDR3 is TGCGCCAGCAGCCAAGACGGATCGGTGGGGTACTACGAGCAGTACTTC. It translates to CASSQDGSVGYYEQYF.

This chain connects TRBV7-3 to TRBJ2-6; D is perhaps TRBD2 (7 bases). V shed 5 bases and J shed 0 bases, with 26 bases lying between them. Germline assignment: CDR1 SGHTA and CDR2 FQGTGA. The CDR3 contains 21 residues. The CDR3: CASSPYPPAGAIFSGANVLTF. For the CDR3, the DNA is TGTGCCAGCAGCCCCTACCCCCCGGCGGGGGCCATATTCTCTGGGGCCAACGTCCTGACTTTC.

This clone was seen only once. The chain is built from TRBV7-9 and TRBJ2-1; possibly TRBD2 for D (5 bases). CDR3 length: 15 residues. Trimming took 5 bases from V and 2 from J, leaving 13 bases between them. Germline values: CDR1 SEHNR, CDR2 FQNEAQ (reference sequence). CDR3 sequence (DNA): TGTGCCAGCAGCCGAAAAACCGGGACCTACAATGAGCAGTTCTTC. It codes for CASSRKTGTYNEQFF. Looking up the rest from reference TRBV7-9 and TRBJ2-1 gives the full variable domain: DTGVSQNPRHKITKRGQNVTFRCDPISEHNRLYWYRQTLGQGPEFLTYFQNEAQLEKSRLLSDRFSAERPKGSFSTLEIQRTEQGDSAMYLCASSRKTGTYNEQFFGPGTRLTVL.

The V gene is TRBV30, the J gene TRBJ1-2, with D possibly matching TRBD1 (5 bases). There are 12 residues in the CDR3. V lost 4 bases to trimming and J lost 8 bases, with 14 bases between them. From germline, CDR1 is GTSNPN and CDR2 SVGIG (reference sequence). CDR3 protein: CAWNSRVGGYTF. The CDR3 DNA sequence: TGTGCCTGGAATAGCAGGGTAGGAGGCTACACCTTC.

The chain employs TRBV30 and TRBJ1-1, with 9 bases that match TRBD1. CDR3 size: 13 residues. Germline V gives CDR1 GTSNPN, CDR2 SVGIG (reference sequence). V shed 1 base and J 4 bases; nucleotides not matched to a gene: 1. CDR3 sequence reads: CAWSGQGVTEAFF. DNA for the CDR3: TGTGCCTGGAGTGGACAGGGGGTCACTGAAGCTTTCTTT.

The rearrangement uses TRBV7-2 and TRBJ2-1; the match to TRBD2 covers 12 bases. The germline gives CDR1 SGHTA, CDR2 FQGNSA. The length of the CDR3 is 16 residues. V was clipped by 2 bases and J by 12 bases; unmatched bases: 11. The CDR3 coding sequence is TGTGCCAGCAGCTTATCTGGACTAGCGGGGAGCAGTCGGCAGTTCTTC. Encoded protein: CASSLSGLAGSSRQFF. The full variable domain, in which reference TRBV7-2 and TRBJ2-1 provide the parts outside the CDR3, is GAGVSQSPSNKVTEKGKDVELRCDPISGHTALYWYRQSLGQGLEFLIYFQGNSAPDKSGLPSDRFSAERTGGSVSTLTIQRTQQEDSAVYLCASSLSGLAGSSRQFFGPGTRLTVL.

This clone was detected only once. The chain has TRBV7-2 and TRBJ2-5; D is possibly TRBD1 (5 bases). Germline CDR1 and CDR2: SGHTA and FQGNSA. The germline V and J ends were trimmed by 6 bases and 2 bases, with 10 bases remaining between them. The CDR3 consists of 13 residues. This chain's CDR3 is CASRRQGQETQYF. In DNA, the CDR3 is TGTGCCAGCAGGAGGCAGGGACAAGAGACCCAGTACTTC.

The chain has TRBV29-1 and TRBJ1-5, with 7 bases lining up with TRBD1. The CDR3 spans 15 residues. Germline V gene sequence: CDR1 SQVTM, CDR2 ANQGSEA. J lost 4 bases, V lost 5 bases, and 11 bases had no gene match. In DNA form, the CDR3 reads TGCAGCGTTTTGTCCGGGACAGAGAGTAATCAGCCCCAGCATTTT. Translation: CSVLSGTESNQPQHF.

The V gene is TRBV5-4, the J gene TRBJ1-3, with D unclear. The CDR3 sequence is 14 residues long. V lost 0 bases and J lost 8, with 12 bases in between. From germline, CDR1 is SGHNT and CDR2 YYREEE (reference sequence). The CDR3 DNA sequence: TGTGCCAGCAGCTTGGACCCCAACGGGGACACCATATATTTT. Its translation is CASSLDPNGDTIYF.

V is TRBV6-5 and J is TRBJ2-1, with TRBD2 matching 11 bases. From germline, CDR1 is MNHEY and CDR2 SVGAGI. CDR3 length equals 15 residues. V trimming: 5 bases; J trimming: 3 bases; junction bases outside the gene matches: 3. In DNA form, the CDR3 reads TGTGCCAGCAGTCCCACTAGCGGGAGCTACAATGAGCAGTTCTTC. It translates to CASSPTSGSYNEQFF.

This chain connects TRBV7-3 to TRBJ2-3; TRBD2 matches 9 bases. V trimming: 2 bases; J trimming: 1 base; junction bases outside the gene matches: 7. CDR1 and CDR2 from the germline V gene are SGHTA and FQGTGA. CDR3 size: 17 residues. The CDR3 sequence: CASSLEAQRGGTDTQYF. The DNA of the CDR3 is TGTGCCAGCAGCTTAGAGGCCCAGCGGGGGGGCACAGATACGCAGTATTTT.

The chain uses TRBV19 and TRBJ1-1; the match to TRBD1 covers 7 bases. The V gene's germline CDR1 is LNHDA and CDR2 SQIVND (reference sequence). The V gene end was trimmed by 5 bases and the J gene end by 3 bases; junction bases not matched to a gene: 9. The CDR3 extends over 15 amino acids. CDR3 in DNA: TGTGCCAGTAGTCCCTCGTGGGACAGTTACACTGAAGCTTTCTTT. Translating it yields CASSPSWDSYTEAFF.